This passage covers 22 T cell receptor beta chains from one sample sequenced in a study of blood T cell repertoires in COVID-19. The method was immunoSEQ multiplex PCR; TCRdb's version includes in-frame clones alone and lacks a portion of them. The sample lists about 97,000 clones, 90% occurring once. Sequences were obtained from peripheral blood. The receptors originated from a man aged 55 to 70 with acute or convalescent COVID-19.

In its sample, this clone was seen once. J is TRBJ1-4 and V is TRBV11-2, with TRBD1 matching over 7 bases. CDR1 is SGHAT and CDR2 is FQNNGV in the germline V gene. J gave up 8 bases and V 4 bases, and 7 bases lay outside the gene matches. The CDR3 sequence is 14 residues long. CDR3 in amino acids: CASSSWQGGEKLFF. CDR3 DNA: TGTGCCAGCAGCTCTTGGCAGGGGGGCGAAAAACTGTTTTTT. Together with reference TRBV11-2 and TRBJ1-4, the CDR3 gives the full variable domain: EAGVAQSPRYKIIEKRQSVAFWCNPISGHATLYWYQQILGQGPKLLIQFQNNGVVDDSQLPKDRFSAERLKGVDSTLKIQPAKLEDSAVYLCASSSWQGGEKLFFGSGTQLSVL.

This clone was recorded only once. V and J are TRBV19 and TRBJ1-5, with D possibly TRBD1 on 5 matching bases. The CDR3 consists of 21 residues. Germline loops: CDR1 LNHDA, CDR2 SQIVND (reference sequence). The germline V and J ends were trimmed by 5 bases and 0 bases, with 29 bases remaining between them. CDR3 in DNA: TGTGCCAGTAGTGGAGGCCGGGTGGCAGGGACTTCCTCGGGTAGCAATCAGCCCCAGCATTTT. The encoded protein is CASSGGRVAGTSSGSNQPQHF.

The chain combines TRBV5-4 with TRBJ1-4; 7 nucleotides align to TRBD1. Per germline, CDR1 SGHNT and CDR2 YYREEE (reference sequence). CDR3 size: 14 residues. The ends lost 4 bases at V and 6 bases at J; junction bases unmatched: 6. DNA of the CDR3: TGTGCCAGCAGCCCGGGACAGTCTTATGAAAAACTGTTTTTT. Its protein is CASSPGQSYEKLFF.

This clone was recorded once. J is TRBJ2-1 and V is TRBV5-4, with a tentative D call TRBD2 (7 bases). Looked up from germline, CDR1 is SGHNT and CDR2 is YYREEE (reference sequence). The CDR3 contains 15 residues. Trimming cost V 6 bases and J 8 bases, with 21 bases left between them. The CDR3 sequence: CASITNGGPGDEQFF. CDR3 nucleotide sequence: TGTGCCAGCATTACTAACGGGGGGCCTGGGGATGAGCAGTTCTTC.

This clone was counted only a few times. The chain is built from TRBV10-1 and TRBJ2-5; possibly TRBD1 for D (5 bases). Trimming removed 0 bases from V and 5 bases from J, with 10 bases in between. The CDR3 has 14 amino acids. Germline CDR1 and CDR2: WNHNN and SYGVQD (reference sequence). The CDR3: CASSESTRVETQYF. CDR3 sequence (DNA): TGCGCCAGCAGTGAGTCGACCAGGGTTGAGACCCAGTACTTC.

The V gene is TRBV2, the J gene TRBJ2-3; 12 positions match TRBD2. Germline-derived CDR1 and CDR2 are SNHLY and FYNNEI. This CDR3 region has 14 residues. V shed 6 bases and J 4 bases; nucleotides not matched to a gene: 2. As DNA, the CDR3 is TGTGCCAGCAGGGGACTAGCGGGCCCAGATACGCAGTATTTT. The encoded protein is CASRGLAGPDTQYF.

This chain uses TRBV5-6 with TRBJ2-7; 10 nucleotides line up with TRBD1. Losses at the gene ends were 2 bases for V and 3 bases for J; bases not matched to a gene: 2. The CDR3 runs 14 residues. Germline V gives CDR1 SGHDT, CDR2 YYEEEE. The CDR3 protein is CASSFRDRGYEQYF. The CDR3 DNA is TGTGCCAGCAGCTTCCGGGACAGGGGCTACGAGCAGTACTTC.

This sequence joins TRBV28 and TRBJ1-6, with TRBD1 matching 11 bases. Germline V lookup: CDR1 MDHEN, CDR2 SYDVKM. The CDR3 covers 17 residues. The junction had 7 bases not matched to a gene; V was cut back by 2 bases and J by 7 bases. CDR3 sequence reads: CASSLLGQGAENSPLHF. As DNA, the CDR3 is TGTGCCAGCAGTTTACTTGGACAGGGGGCAGAGAATTCACCCCTCCACTTT.

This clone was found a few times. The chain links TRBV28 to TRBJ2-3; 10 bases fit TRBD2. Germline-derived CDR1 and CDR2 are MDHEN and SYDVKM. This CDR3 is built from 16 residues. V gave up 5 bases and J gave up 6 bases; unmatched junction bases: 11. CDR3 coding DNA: TGTGCCAGCAGTCCAGCTCTAGCGGGGGCAGGGGATACGCAGTATTTT. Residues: CASSPALAGAGDTQYF.

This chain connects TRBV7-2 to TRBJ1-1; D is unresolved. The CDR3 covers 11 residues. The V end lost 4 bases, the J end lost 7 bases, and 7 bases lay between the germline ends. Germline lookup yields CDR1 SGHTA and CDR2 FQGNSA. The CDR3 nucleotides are TGTGCCAGCAGCTCCGAGGGTGAAGCTTTCTTT. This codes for CASSSEGEAFF.

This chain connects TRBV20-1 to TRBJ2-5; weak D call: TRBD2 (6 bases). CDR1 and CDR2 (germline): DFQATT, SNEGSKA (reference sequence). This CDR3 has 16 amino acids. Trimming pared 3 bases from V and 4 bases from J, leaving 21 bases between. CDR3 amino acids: CSASSGRKPWGETQYF. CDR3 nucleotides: TGCAGTGCTAGTTCAGGGAGGAAGCCCTGGGGAGAGACCCAGTACTTC.

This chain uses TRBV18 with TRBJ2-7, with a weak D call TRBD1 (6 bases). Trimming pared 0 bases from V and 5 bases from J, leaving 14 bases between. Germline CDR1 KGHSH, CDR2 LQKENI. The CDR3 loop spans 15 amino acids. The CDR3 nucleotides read TGTGCCAGCTCACCACCGAGGACAGACTTAAACGAGCAGTACTTC. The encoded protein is CASSPPRTDLNEQYF.

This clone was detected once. In nucleotides, the CDR3 is TGTGCCAGCAGCGATGGACAGGGGGCGGCCGGGGAGCTGTTTTTT. The encoded protein is CASSDGQGAAGELFF. The chain couples TRBV5-4 to TRBJ2-2; 11 nucleotides match TRBD1. This CDR3 comprises 15 residues. Losses at the gene ends were 4 bases for V and 6 bases for J; bases not matched to a gene: 5. From germline, CDR1 is SGHNT and CDR2 YYREEE (reference sequence).

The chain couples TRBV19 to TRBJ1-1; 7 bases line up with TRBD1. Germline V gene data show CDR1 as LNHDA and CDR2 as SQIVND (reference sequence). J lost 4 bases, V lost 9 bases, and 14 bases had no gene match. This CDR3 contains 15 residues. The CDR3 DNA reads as TGTGCCAGCCTCGAACAGGGGAGGTTGATCACTGAAGCTTTCTTT. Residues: CASLEQGRLITEAFF.

CDR3 sequence (DNA): TGTGCCAGCAGCCCGAGTATAGGACAGCTTAACACCATATATTTT. Its translation is CASSPSIGQLNTIYF. V and J are TRBV6-5 and TRBJ1-3; possibly TRBD1 for D (6 bases). CDR1 is MNHEY and CDR2 is SVGAGI in the germline V gene. Trimming stripped 6 bases from V and 7 bases from J, with 19 bases between. The CDR3 has 15 residues.

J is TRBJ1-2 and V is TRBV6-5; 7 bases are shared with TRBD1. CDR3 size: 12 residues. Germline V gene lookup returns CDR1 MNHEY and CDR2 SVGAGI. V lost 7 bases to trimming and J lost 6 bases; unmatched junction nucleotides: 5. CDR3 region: CASTTGVDGYTF. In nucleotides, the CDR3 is TGTGCCAGCACAACAGGGGTGGATGGCTACACCTTC.

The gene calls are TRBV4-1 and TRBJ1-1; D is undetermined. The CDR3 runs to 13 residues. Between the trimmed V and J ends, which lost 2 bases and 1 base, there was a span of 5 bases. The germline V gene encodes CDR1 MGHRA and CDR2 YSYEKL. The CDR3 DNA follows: TGCGCCAGCAGCCAACAGGAGAACACTGAAGCTTTCTTT. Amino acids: CASSQQENTEAFF.

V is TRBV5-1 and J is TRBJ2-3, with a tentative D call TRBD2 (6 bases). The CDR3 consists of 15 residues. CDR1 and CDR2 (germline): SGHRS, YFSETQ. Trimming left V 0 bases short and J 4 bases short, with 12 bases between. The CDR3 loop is CASSLAAGNSDTQYF. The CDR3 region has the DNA TGCGCCAGCAGCTTGGCCGCGGGAAATTCAGATACGCAGTATTTT. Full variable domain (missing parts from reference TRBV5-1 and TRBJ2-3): KAGVTQTPRYLIKTRGQQVTLSCSPISGHRSVSWYQQTPGQGLQFLFEYFSETQRNKGNFPGRFSGRQFSNSRSEMNVSTLELGDSALYLCASSLAAGNSDTQYFGPGTRLTVL.

CDR3 sequence (DNA): TGTGCCAGCAGCTTAGTGGCGGGGGGGCGTAATGAGCAGTTCTTC. Encoded protein: CASSLVAGGRNEQFF. This sequence joins TRBV11-2 and TRBJ2-1; 9 bases agree with TRBD2. Germline V lookup: CDR1 SGHAT, CDR2 FQNNGV. This CDR3 is built from 15 residues. V shed 1 base and J 7 bases; nucleotides not matched to a gene: 5.

For the CDR3, the DNA is TGTGCCAGCAACAACTACGGAACGGGCACTGAAGCTTTCTTT. This codes for CASNNYGTGTEAFF. The chain uses TRBV5-4 and TRBJ1-1; no firm D call. Germline V gene data show CDR1 as SGHNT and CDR2 as YYREEE (reference sequence). There are 14 residues in the CDR3. V lost 6 bases, J lost 4 bases, and 16 bases lay in between. The whole variable domain, filled in from reference TRBV5-4 and TRBJ1-1, reads ETGVTQSPTHLIKTRGQQVTLRCSSQSGHNTVSWYQQALGQGPQFIFQYYREEENGRGNFPPRFSGLQFPNYSSELNVNALELDDSALYLCASNNYGTGTEAFFGQGTRLTVV.

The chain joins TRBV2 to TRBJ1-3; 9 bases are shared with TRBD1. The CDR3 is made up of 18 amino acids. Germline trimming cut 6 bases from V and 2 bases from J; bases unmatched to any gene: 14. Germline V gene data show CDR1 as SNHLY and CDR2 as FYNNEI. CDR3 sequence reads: CASSEVPGQGLAGNTIYF. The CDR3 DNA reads TGTGCCAGCAGCGAGGTTCCGGGACAGGGACTCGCTGGAAACACCATATATTTT.

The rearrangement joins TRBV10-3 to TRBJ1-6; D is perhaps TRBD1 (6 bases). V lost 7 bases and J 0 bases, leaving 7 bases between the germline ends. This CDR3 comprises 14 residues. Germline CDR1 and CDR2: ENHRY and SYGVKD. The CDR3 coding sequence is TGTGCCATCACAGGGGACTCCTATAATTCACCCCTCCACTTT. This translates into CAITGDSYNSPLHF.